This paragraph covers one T cell receptor (beta chain) sequence. Its antigen remains unidentified. The data were taken from a study of persistence of HIV-infected CD4 T cells. Study-level points and caveats: Bulk TCR data could not be restricted to HIV-1-infected CMV-responding cells.

Sequencing used immunoSEQ version 4 in survey mode. Data came from immunoSEQ multiplex PCR; TCRdb stores just in-frame clones and leaves some out. This table holds just over 35,000 clones, more than 70% found once. Overlapping HIV-1 Gag 15-mer peptides at 0.85 to 1 ug per peptide per mL were used. CD40L/CD69 double-negative CD45RO-high memory CD4+ T cells were collected. The CDR3 contains 11 residues. V was cut by 3 bases and J by 3 bases, with 2 bases left in between. Germline V CDR1 and CDR2: MDHEN, SYDVKM. The rearrangement uses TRBV28 and TRBJ1-2; D is ambiguous. Specimen: cultured CD4+ T cells from PBMCs, collected from a patient who received antiretroviral therapy. The origin of this receptor is an adult with HIV. The donor label of this sample is uncertain. The CDR3 DNA follows: TGTGCCAGCAGTTTTGACTATGGCTACACCTTC. Amino acid sequence: CASSFDYGYTF.